Listed below are T cell receptor beta chains from one sample, sequenced in a study of identical twins. TCRdb used MiXCR to reprocess the 5' RACE reads, holding one entry per CDR3 protein. The table has more than 600,000 distinct CDR3 sequences, roughly 18% seen once. The sample was also reused in another study, on T cells expressing NK-cell markers.

The sequenced sample was PBMCs. The receptors stem from a woman under 30 in good health. CDR3s include the opening cysteine and the closing phenylalanine or tryptophan. The D gene is left open where the match is weak. Clone size appears in some rows only: once, few, many, or a class for an expanded clone.

clone_size	d_call	v_call	j_call	cdr3_aa	cdr3_nt
-	TRBD1	TRBV20-1	TRBJ2-1	CSARKTGQDEQFF	TGCAGTGCTAGAAAAACAGGACAGGATGAGCAGTTCTTC
-	-	TRBV18	TRBJ2-1	CASSPPQNNEQFF	TGTGCCAGCTCACCACCCCAGAACAATGAGCAGTTCTTC
-	TRBD1	TRBV7-3	TRBJ1-6	CASSLTRGRVSPLHF	TGTGCCAGCAGCTTAACGAGGGGGCGGGTTTCACCCCTCCACTTT
few	-	TRBV20-1	TRBJ1-1	CSMQSDTEAFF	TGCAGTATGCAGTCAGACACTGAAGCTTTCTTT
-	TRBD2	TRBV20-1	TRBJ2-7	CSARDREGYEQYF	TGCAGTGCTAGAGACAGGGAGGGATACGAGCAGTACTTC
-	TRBD2	TRBV20-1	TRBJ2-3	CSALTSGLVDTQYF	TGCAGTGCTCTGACTAGCGGGCTCGTAGATACGCAGTATTTT
few	TRBD1	TRBV20-1	TRBJ2-3	CSARAHRGRWDTQYF	TGCAGTGCTAGAGCCCACAGGGGGCGCTGGGATACGCAGTATTTT
few	-	TRBV12-3/TRBV12-4	TRBJ2-6	CASSIPGHLLSGANVLTF	TGTGCCAGCAGTATTCCGGGACACCTTCTCTCTGGGGCCAACGTCCTGACTTTC
few	-	TRBV20-1	TRBJ2-1	CSASGSGRNEQFF	TGCAGTGCATCCGGGAGTGGGCGCAATGAGCAGTTCTTC
few	-	TRBV10-3	TRBJ2-7	CAISAKEQMGYEQYF	TGTGCCATCAGTGCGAAGGAGCAAATGGGCTACGAGCAGTACTTC
-	TRBD1	TRBV29-1	TRBJ2-7	CSALTGHSYEQYF	TGCAGCGCCCTGACAGGGCACTCCTACGAGCAGTACTTC